Detailed here is one T cell receptor (beta chain). These data come from a study of cytomegalovirus exposure and HLA in healthy donors. This CDR3 is 15 amino acids long. Unmatched junction bases numbered 7, after V lost 0 bases and J lost 9 bases. Germline values: CDR1 PRHDT, CDR2 FYEKMQ (reference sequence). A multiplex PCR was run with 60 Vbeta primers and 13 Jbeta primers. Sequenced by immunoSEQ multiplex PCR; TCRdb stores in-frame clones only, minus some. The data contain under 200,000 clones, around 85% of them singletons. This TCR was recovered from a man aged 40-55 years in good health and CMV-seropositive. The gene calls are TRBV13 and TRBJ2-1, with 8 bases identical to TRBD2. Input material: PBMCs. The CDR3 bases are TGTGCCAGCAGCTTAGGCGGGGGGGCGACCAGTGAGCAGTTCTTC. The encoded protein is CASSLGGGATSEQFF.